The clone carrying this T cell receptor (beta chain) has only a few counts. The entry originates in a study of beta chain features in type 1 diabetes. Isolated RNA was reverse transcribed in full, so expressed TCRB transcripts were sequenced. TCRdb's table, derived via immunoSEQ multiplex PCR, lists solely in-frame clones and lacks some. In the table there are about 160,000 clones, approximately 9% of which are singletons. The germline CDR1 and CDR2 sequences are SGHVS and FQNEAQ. The CDR3 totals 16 residues. V was trimmed by 4 bases and J by 7 bases, leaving 19 bases between them. Sequenced material: central memory CD4+ T cells from blood. This clonotype originated in a woman between 18 and 29 years old in good health. The chain is built from TRBV7-8 and TRBJ1-4; tentatively, D is TRBD1 (6 bases). CDR3: CASSSRGQRLGEKLFF. The CDR3 DNA sequence: TGTGCCAGCAGCTCCCGGGGACAACGGCTAGGTGAAAAACTGTTTTTT.